This T cell receptor (beta chain) was identified in a study of yellow fever vaccine responses in identical twins. Notes on the study in general: As reported, the vaccine T cell response of twins seemed partly convergent and partly personalized.

CDR1 and CDR2 (germline): LNHNV, YYDKDF (reference sequence). The CDR3 is made up of 14 amino acids. Trimming shortened V by 4 bases and J by 5 bases, and 14 bases separated the two germline ends. This clonotype was seen only a few times. Its antigen is not identified. TCRdb itself ran the RT-PCR reads through MiXCR, one entry per CDR3 protein. Of tens of thousands of distinct CDR3 sequences listed, more than 45% were seen once; the top ten hold roughly 5%. This TCR derives from a woman aged 18-35 years who received the yellow fever vaccine. The sequences come from T cells from blood (PBMCs), unsorted or a sorted subset (not recorded which), collected before or after yellow fever vaccination (not recorded which). The rearrangement links TRBV15 to TRBJ1-1, with D possibly being TRBD1 (5 bases). The CDR3 bases are TGTGCCACCAGCATCCTCCTGGGGGGGACTGAAGCTTTCTTT. Translated, it gives CATSILLGGTEAFF. The full variable domain, rest sourced from reference TRBV15 and TRBJ1-1, is DAMVIQNPRYQVTQFGKPVTLSCSQTLNHNVMYWYQQKSSQAPKLLFHYYDKDFNNEADTPDNFQSRRPNTSFCFLDIRSPGLGDTAMYLCATSILLGGTEAFFGQGTRLTVV.